A single sample gave rise to the 22 T cell receptor beta chains below, sequenced in a study of control samples from healthy donors and cancer patients. The data were produced by immunoSEQ multiplex PCR, yet TCRdb's version contains in-frame clones alone and is incomplete. The specimen's table records 150,000 to 200,000 clones. Material for sequencing was blood. The receptors were sampled from a woman aged 30 to 39 in good health.

The genes are TRBV6-5 and TRBJ1-5; D unresolved. The CDR3 is 15 amino acids. In germline, CDR1 is MNHEY, CDR2 SVGAGI. V was pared by 0 bases and J by 1 base, with 7 bases between. The CDR3 region has the DNA TGTGCCAGCAGTTACTCATCCCGGAGCAATCAGCCCCAGCATTTT. Translated: CASSYSSRSNQPQHF.

The V call is TRBV27, the J call TRBJ1-1; a weak D match, TRBD1 (6 bases). Germline-derived CDR1 and CDR2 are MNHEY and SMNVEV (reference sequence). With 5 bases removed from V and 5 bases from J, the gap between germline ends came to 15 bases. There are 14 residues in the CDR3. In nucleotides, the CDR3 is TGTGCCAGCAGTCAGGGGCGGGGGATGACTGAAGCTTTCTTT. Its translation: CASSQGRGMTEAFF.

The V gene is TRBV6-5, the J gene TRBJ1-4; unclear D gene. V was trimmed by 6 bases and J by 8 bases, leaving 10 bases between them. CDR1 and CDR2 (germline): MNHEY, SVGAGI. The CDR3 covers 12 residues. The CDR3 protein is CASSQYWEKLFF. The CDR3 nucleotides read TGTGCCAGCAGCCAGTATTGGGAAAAACTGTTTTTT.

The chain is built from TRBV3-1 (or the pseudogene TRBV3-2) and TRBJ1-6; D perhaps matches TRBD1 (5 bases). CDR3 length: 16 amino acids. V was shortened by 8 bases and J by 0 bases, with 14 bases between the two germline ends. Germline V gene data show CDR1 as LGHDT and CDR2 as YNNKEL (reference sequence). CDR3 loop: CASSNGGSSYNSPLHF. As DNA, the CDR3 is TGTGCCAGCTCCAACGGGGGTAGCTCCTATAATTCACCCCTCCACTTT.

The V and J genes are TRBV27 and TRBJ1-4; a possible D gene is TRBD1 (5 bases). The CDR3 is 14 residues long. Between the trimmed V and J ends, which lost 6 bases and 5 bases, there was a span of 13 bases. CDR1 is MNHEY, CDR2 SMNVEV, per germline (reference sequence). CDR3 nucleotide sequence: TGTGCCAGCAGGAGGAAGGAGGGGAATGAAAAACTGTTTTTT. Its protein product is CASRRKEGNEKLFF.

The chain recombines TRBV10-3 with TRBJ1-1; 7 nucleotides agree with TRBD1. Trimming at V came to 5 bases and at J to 4 bases, leaving 4 bases not matched to a gene. Germline values: CDR1 ENHRY, CDR2 SYGVKD. The CDR3 runs to 13 residues. The CDR3 nucleotides are TGTGCCATCAGTTCGACAGGGCTCACTGAAGCTTTCTTT. The encoded protein is CAISSTGLTEAFF.

J is TRBJ2-2 and V is TRBV27; no reliable D call. In germline, CDR1 is MNHEY, CDR2 SMNVEV (reference sequence). V was shortened by 0 bases and J by 8 bases, with 10 bases between the two germline ends. The CDR3 is 14 residues long. CDR3 nucleotides: TGTGCCAGCAGTTTATCGGAATACGTAGGGGAGCTGTTTTTT. It is translated as CASSLSEYVGELFF.

The V call is TRBV6-5, the J call TRBJ1-4; 7 bases are shared with TRBD1. V shed 2 bases and J 2 bases; nucleotides not matched to a gene: 5. In germline, CDR1 is MNHEY, CDR2 SVGAGI. This CDR3 is 16 amino acids long. The CDR3 loop is CASSYAWGQTNEKLFF. The CDR3 region has the DNA TGTGCCAGCAGTTACGCGTGGGGACAGACTAATGAAAAACTGTTTTTT.

This chain links TRBV2 with TRBJ2-7; 8 bases fit TRBD1. V was clipped by 4 bases and J by 2 bases; unmatched bases: 4. Germline V CDR1 and CDR2: SNHLY, FYNNEI. This CDR3 has 14 residues. The CDR3 coding sequence is TGTGCCAGCAGTGGTCCGGGACAGGCCTACGAGCAGTACTTC. This codes for CASSGPGQAYEQYF.

The CDR3 bases are TGTGCCAGCAGCCAAGGCTCGGAACGGCAGCGGGACTACACCTTC. It encodes CASSQGSERQRDYTF. J is TRBJ1-2 and V is TRBV14; D not resolved. CDR1 SGHDN and CDR2 FVKESK come from the germline V gene. The CDR3 runs to 15 residues. V lost 1 base and J lost 10, with 19 bases in between.

This rearrangement joins TRBV5-1 to TRBJ1-1; D might be TRBD1 (5 bases). The CDR3 is 15 residues long. CDR1 and CDR2 from the germline V gene are SGHRS and YFSETQ. V lost 4 bases, J lost 4 bases, and 17 bases lay in between. CDR3 nucleotide sequence: TGCGCCAGCAGCCTTGATTGGGGTGGGACCACTGAAGCTTTCTTT. Translated: CASSLDWGGTTEAFF.

V gene TRBV5-6 combines with J gene TRBJ2-2, with D tentatively TRBD2 (5 bases). This CDR3 contains 14 residues. Trimming stripped 0 bases from V and 6 bases from J, with 9 bases between. CDR1 SGHDT and CDR2 YYEEEE come from the germline V gene. The DNA of the CDR3 is TGTGCCAGCAGCTTGGGTCCGGGGTCCGGGGAGCTGTTTTTT. Translating gives CASSLGPGSGELFF.

The genes are TRBV6-6 and TRBJ1-1, with D tentatively TRBD1 (5 bases). Looked up from germline, CDR1 is MNHNY and CDR2 is SVGAGI (reference sequence). V dropped 2 bases and J dropped 1 base, with 5 bases sitting between them. The CDR3 covers 13 residues. The CDR3: CASSYGQNTEAFF. DNA of the CDR3: TGTGCCAGCAGTTACGGACAGAACACTGAAGCTTTCTTT.

V gene TRBV7-2 combines with J gene TRBJ1-1; 10 bases align to TRBD1. There are 15 residues in the CDR3. The germline gives CDR1 SGHTA, CDR2 FQGNSA. Trimming at V came to 2 bases and at J to 4 bases, leaving 4 bases not matched to a gene. Written as DNA, the CDR3 is TGTGCCAGCAGCTTATCCCGGGACAGGGGCACTGAAGCTTTCTTT. This translates into CASSLSRDRGTEAFF.

The chain joins TRBV7-8 to TRBJ1-5, with 9 positions matching TRBD1. Germline V lookup: CDR1 SGHVS, CDR2 FQNEAQ. Losses at the gene ends were 1 base for V and 5 bases for J; bases not matched to a gene: 3. The CDR3 extends over 15 amino acids. The CDR3 coding sequence is TGTGCCAGCAGCTTAGGGCGGACAGGGGATCAGCCCCAGCATTTT. It is translated as CASSLGRTGDQPQHF.

For the CDR3, the DNA is TGTGCCAGCTCACTCAAGACAGGAACCTATAATTCACCCCTCCACTTT. Amino acids: CASSLKTGTYNSPLHF. The chain links TRBV18 to TRBJ1-6; TRBD1 might be the D (6 bases). In germline, CDR1 is KGHSH, CDR2 LQKENI. The V end was cut by 4 bases, the J end by 2 bases, with 12 bases between. This CDR3 is 16 amino acids long.

V and J are TRBV25-1 and TRBJ1-3, with no clear D. This CDR3 region has 17 residues. Germline V gene lookup returns CDR1 MGHDK and CDR2 SYGVNS. The germline V and J ends were trimmed by 3 bases and 3 bases, with 18 bases remaining between them. The CDR3 sequence is CASSDGPAEVVGNTIYF. In DNA form, the CDR3 reads TGTGCCAGCAGTGATGGTCCGGCGGAGGTAGTTGGAAACACCATATATTTT.

This chain connects TRBV6-5 to TRBJ1-6, with 7 bases fitting TRBD1. Germline V CDR1 and CDR2: MNHEY, SVGAGI. J was trimmed by 7 bases and V by 4 bases; bases with no gene match: 7. This CDR3 spans 15 amino acids. The DNA for the CDR3 is TGTGCCAGCAGTTCCCCGGGACAGAAGAATTCACCCCTCCACTTT. Protein product: CASSSPGQKNSPLHF.

This rearrangement joins TRBV12-3 or TRBV12-4 to TRBJ1-4; maybe TRBD1 (5 bases). This CDR3 contains 13 residues. The V and J ends lost 9 bases and 7 bases respectively, with 15 bases between them. The CDR3 DNA sequence: TGTGCCAGTTGTCCAGGGCAGGGTGAAAAACTGTTTTTT. It specifies CASCPGQGEKLFF.

This chain's CDR3 is CASSSGGGYGEQYF. The CDR3 DNA follows: TGCGCCAGCAGCTCGGGAGGAGGTTATGGGGAGCAGTACTTC. V usage is TRBV5-1 and J usage is TRBJ2-7, with 7 nucleotides matching TRBD2. Germline V gene lookup returns CDR1 SGHRS and CDR2 YFSETQ. The CDR3 contains 14 residues. Trimming at V came to 3 bases and at J to 7 bases, leaving 10 bases not matched to a gene.

The rearrangement uses TRBV30 and TRBJ1-1; no clear D. This CDR3 spans 13 amino acids. The V and J ends lost 1 base and 3 bases respectively, with 9 bases between them. Germline assignment: CDR1 GTSNPN and CDR2 SVGIG (reference sequence). CDR3 in amino acids: CAWSEAHHTEAFF. Written as DNA, the CDR3 is TGTGCCTGGAGTGAGGCACACCACACTGAAGCTTTCTTT.

The J gene is TRBJ1-4, the V gene TRBV5-1; D is uncertain. Trimming removed 3 bases at V and 5 bases at J, with 14 bases between. The CDR3 extends over 15 amino acids. Per germline, CDR1 SGHRS and CDR2 YFSETQ. CDR3 DNA: TGCGCCAGCAGCTCAGGACGGGGAAGAAATGAAAAACTGTTTTTT. Translating gives CASSSGRGRNEKLFF.